The clone carrying this T cell receptor beta chain came up a few times. The method was immunoSEQ multiplex PCR; TCRdb's version includes in-frame clones alone and lacks a portion of them. The data hold some 60,000 clones, with around 80% observed a single time. CDR3 length: 16 residues. Germline-derived CDR1 and CDR2 are MNHEY and SVGAGI. V lost 3 bases and J lost 5; bases outside the gene matches: 9. The sample is drawn from a study of T cells in tumors after PD-1 blockade. Source: PBMCs, taken before anti-PD-1 treatment. The J gene is TRBJ2-3, the V gene TRBV6-5; 9 positions match TRBD2. The receptor's source is a human donor with basal cell carcinoma. DNA of the CDR3: TGTGCCAGCAGTTATTTGCGGGGGGGCCGTAGAGATACGCAGTATTTT. This translates into CASSYLRGGRRDTQYF.